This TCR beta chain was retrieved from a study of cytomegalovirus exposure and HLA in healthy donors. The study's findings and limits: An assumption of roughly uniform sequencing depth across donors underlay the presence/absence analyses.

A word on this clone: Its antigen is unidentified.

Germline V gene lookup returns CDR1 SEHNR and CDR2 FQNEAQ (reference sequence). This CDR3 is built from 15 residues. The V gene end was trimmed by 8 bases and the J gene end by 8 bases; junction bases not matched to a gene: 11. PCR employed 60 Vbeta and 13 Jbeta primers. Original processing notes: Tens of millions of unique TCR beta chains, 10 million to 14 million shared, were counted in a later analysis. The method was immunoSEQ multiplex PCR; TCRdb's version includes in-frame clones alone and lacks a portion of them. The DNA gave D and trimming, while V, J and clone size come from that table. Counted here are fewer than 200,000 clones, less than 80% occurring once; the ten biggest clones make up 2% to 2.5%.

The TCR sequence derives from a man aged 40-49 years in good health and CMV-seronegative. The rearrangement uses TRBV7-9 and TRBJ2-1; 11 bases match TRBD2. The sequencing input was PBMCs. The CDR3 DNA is TGTGCCAGCCCTAACTTAGCGGGAGGGGAGGATGAGCAGTTCTTC. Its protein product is CASPNLAGGEDEQFF.